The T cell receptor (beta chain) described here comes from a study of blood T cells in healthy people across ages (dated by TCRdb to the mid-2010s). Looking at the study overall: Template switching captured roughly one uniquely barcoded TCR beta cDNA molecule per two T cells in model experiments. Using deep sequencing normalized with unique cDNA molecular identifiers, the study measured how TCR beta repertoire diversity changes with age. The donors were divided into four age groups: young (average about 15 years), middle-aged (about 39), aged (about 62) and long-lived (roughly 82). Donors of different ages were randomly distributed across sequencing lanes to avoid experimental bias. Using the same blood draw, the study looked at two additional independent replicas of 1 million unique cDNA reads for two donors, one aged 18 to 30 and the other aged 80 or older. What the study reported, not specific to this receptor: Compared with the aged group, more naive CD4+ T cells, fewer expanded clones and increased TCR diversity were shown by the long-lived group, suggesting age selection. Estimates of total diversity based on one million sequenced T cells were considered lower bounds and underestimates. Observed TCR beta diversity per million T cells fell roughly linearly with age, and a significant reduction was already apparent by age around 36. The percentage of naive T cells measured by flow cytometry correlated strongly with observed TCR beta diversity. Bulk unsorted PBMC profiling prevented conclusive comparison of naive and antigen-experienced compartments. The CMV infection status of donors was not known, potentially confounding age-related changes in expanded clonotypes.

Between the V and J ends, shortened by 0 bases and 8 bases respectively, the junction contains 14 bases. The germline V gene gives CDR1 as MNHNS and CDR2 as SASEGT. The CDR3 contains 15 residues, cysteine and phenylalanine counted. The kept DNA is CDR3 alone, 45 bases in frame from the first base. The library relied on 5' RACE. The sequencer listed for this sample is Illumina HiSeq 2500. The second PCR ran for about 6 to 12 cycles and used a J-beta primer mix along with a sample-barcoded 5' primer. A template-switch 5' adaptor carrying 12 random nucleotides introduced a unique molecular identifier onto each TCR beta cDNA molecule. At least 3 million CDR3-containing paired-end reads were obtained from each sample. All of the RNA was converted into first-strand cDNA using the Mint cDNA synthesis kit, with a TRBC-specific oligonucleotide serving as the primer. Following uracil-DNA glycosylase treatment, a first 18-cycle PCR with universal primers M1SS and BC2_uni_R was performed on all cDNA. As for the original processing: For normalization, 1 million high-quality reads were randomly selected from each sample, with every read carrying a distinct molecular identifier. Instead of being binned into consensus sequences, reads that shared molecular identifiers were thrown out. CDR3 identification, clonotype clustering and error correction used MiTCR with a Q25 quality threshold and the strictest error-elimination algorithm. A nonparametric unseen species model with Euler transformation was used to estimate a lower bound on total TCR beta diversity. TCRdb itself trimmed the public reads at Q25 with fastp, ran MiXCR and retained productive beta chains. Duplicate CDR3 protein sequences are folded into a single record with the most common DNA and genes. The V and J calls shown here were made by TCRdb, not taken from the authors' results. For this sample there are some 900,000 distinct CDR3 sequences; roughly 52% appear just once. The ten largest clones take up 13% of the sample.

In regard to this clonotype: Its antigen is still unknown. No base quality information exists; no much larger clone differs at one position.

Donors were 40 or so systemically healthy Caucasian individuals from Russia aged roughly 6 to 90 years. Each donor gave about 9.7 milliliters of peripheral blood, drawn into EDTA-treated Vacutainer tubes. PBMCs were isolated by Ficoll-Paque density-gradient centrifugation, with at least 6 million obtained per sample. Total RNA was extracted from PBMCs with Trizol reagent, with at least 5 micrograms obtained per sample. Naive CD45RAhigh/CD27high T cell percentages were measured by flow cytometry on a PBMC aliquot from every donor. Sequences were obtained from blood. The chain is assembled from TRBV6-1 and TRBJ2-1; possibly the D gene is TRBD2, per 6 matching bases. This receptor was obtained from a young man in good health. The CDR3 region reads CASSEALAGPDEQFF. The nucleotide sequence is TGTGCCAGCAGTGAAGCGCTTGCGGGGCCCGATGAGCAGTTCTTC.